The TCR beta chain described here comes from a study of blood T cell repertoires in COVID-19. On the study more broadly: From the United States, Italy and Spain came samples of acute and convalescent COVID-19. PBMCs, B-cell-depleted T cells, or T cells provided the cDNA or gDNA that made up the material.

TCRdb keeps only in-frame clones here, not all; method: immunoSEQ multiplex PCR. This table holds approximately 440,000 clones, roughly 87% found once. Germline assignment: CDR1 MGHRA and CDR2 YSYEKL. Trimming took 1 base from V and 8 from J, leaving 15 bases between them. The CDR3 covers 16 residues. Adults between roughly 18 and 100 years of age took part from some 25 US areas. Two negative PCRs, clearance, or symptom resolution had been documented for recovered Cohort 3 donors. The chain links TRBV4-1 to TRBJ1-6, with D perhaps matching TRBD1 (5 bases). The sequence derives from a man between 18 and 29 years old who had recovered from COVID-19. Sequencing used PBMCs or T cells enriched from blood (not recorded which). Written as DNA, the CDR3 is TGCGCCAGCAGCCAAGCCTCGACAGCTAACGATTCACCCCTCCACTTT. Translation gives CASSQASTANDSPLHF.